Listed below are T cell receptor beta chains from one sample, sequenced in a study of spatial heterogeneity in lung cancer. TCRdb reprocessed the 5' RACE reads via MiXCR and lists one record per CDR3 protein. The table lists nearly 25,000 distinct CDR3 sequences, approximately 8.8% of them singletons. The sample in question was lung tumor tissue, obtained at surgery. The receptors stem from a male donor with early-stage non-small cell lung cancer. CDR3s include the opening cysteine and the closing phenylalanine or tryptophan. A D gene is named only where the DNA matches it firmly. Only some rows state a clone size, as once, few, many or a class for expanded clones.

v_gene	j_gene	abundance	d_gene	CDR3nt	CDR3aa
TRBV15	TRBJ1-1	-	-	TGTGCCACCAGCAGAGATCAGGGCCCGAACACTGAAGCTTTCTTT	CATSRDQGPNTEAFF
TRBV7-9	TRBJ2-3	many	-	TGTGCCAGCAGCTACAGAGATACGCAGTATTTT	CASSYRDTQYF
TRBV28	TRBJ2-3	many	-	TGTGCCAGCAGTCTTGGGGGAGTAGGCGAACGTCACCCGTATTTT	CASSLGGVGERHPYF
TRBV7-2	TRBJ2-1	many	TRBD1	TGTGCCAGCAGCGACAGGGGGAATGAGCAGTTCTTC	CASSDRGNEQFF
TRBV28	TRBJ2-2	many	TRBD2	TGTGCCAGCAGACCAGGGACTAGCGGGATATTCAGGGAGCTGTTTTTT	CASRPGTSGIFRELFF
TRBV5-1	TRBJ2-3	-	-	TGCGCCAGCAGCTTGGACTTCACAGATACGCAGTATTTT	CASSLDFTDTQYF
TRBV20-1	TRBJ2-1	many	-	TGCAGTGCCCCTAAGAGCCTCGGCAATGAGCAGTTCTTC	CSAPKSLGNEQFF
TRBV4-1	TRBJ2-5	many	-	TGCGCCAGCAGCCCCCGTACGGGGGAGACCCAGTACTTC	CASSPRTGETQYF
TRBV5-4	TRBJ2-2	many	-	TGTGCCAGCAGCCCTTATGTGAACACCGGGGAGCTGTTTTTT	CASSPYVNTGELFF
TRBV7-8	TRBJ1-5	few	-	TGTGCCAGCAGCTTACGGTCCACCCCCTCGGGGGATCAGCCCCAGCATTTT	CASSLRSTPSGDQPQHF
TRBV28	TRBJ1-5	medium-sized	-	TGTGCCAGCAGTTTAGGACCCGGGAGGCCCCAGCATTTT	CASSLGPGRPQHF
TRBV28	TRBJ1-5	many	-	TGTGCCAGCAGTTTATTATCCGGGAGAGGCAATCAGCCCCAGCATTTT	CASSLLSGRGNQPQHF
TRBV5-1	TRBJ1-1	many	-	TGCGCCAGCAGCTTGGACAGGGTGACTGAAGCTTTCTTT	CASSLDRVTEAFF
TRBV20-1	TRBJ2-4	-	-	TGCAGTGCTGGAAAAGGACGGAGCTTCGCCAAAAACATTCAGTACTTC	CSAGKGRSFAKNIQYF
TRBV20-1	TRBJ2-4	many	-	TGCAGTGCTCCAAACGAGCGTGGTGATCAGTACTTC	CSAPNERGDQYF
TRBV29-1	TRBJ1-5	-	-	TGCAGATTCGGGGAGGTCAATCAGCCCCAGCATTTT	CRFGEVNQPQHF
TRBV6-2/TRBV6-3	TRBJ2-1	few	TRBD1	TGTGCCAGCAGTTACTCGCCCGGGACAGGGGAGCAGTTCTTC	CASSYSPGTGEQFF
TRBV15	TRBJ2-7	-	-	TGTGCCACCAGCAGAGGCGGGATGGGGCAGTACTTC	CATSRGGMGQYF
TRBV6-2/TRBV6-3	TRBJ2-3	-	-	TGTGCCAGCAGTCCTCGGACGACCAGGGATACGCAGTATTTT	CASSPRTTRDTQYF
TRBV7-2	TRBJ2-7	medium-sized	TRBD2	TGTGCCAGCAGCCGGACTAGCGGGAGTTACTACGAGCAGTACTTC	CASSRTSGSYYEQYF
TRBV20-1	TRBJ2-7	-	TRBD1	TGCAGTGCTAGAGATCTCAACAGGGGATCCGAGCAGTACTTC	CSARDLNRGSEQYF
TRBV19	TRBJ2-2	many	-	TGTGCCAGTAAGGGAGGAACAGCCAACACCGGGGAGCTGTTTTTT	CASKGGTANTGELFF
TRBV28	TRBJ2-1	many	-	TGTGCCAGCAGCTCAGCACTACCGGGTAGGAATGAGCAGTTCTTC	CASSSALPGRNEQFF
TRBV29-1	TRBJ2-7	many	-	TGCAGCGCGCGGGACGGTAGCTCCTACGAGCAGTACTTC	CSARDGSSYEQYF
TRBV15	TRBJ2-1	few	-	TGTGCCACCAGCAGAGATATCGTACCTGGGTTTGGTGAGCAGTTCTTC	CATSRDIVPGFGEQFF
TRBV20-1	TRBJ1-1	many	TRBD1	TGCAGTGCTAGAGGAGACAGGGACACTGAAGCTTTCTTT	CSARGDRDTEAFF
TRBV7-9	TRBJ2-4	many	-	TGTGCCAGCAGCTTAGCAGGGGTCGGAGACATTCAGTACTTC	CASSLAGVGDIQYF
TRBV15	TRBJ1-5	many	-	TGTGCCACCAGCAGAGTGTCAAAGTTGTTTTCTCCGGGGGAGCCTCATAGCAATCAGCCCCAGCATTTT	CATSRVSKLFSPGEPHSNQPQHF
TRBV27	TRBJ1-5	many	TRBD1	TGTGCCAGCAGTTGGGACAGGTATAGCAATCAGCCCCAGCATTTT	CASSWDRYSNQPQHF
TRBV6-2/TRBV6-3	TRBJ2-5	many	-	TGTGCCAGCAGTTATCGTCGGACAAGGTCCTGGGAGACCCAGTACTTC	CASSYRRTRSWETQYF
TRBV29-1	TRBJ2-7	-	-	TGCAGCGTTGGTGGGCAGAACTACGAGCAGTACTTC	CSVGGQNYEQYF
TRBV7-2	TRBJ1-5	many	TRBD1	TGTGCCAGCAGCTTAACAGGGGGCACTCATCAGCCCCAGCATTTT	CASSLTGGTHQPQHF
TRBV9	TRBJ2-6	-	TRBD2	TGTGCCAGCAGCGACGGACTAGGCACCTCTGGGGCCAACGTCCTGACTTTC	CASSDGLGTSGANVLTF
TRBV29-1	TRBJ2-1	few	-	TGCAGCGTTGTTGGACTGTACAATGAGCAGTTCTTC	CSVVGLYNEQFF
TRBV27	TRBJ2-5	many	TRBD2	TGTGCCAGCAGTTTACGACTAGCGGCGCAAGAGACCCAGTACTTC	CASSLRLAAQETQYF
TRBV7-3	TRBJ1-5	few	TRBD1	TGTGCCAGCATCAAAAAAAAGGGGGCGGCTCAGCCCCAGCATTTT	CASIKKKGAAQPQHF
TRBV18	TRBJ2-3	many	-	TGTGCCAGCTCACCACCAGCCAGGGATACGCAGTATTTT	CASSPPARDTQYF
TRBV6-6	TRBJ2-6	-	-	TGTGCCAGCAGTTCCGCCTCAACTGGGGCCAACGTCCTGACTTTC	CASSSASTGANVLTF
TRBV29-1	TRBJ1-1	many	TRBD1	TGCAGCGCTGCCGACAGGGACTTTGGCGCTTTCTTT	CSAADRDFGAFF
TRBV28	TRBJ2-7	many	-	TGTGCCAGCACCCGGGGAGGGGGGGTCTACGAGCAGTACTTC	CASTRGGGVYEQYF
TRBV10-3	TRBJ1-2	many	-	TGTGCCATCAGTCCCAGGGATTTCGAGTATGGCTACACCTTC	CAISPRDFEYGYTF
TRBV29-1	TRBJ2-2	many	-	TGCAGCGTTAGCGGTGTCTCCACCGGGGAGCTGTTTTTT	CSVSGVSTGELFF
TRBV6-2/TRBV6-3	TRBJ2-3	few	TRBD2	TGTGCCAGCAGCTATTCTCTAGCGGTCCCGGTTGATACGCAGTATTTT	CASSYSLAVPVDTQYF
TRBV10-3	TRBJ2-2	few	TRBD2	TGTGCCACCCGGGCCCCCCTCGGGCAGCGGGAAAACACCGGGGAGCTGTTTTTT	CATRAPLGQRENTGELFF
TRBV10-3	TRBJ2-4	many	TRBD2	TGTGCCATCAGTGAGGGGACTAGCGGGCCCTTCGGGGACATTCAGTACTTC	CAISEGTSGPFGDIQYF
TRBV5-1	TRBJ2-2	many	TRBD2	TGCGCCAGCAGCCGACTTCCCGGGACTACAAACACCGGGGAGCTGTTTTTT	CASSRLPGTTNTGELFF
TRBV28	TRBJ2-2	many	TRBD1	TGTGCCAGCAGTTTGACAGGGGTTGACACCGGGGAGCTGTTTTTT	CASSLTGVDTGELFF
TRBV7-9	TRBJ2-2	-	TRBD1	TGTGCCAGCAGCACTCCCGGGACAGTGAACACCGGGGAGCTGTTTTTT	CASSTPGTVNTGELFF
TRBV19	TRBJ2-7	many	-	TGTGCCAGTAGTCCGGGACCGGCGGGCGAGCAGTACTTC	CASSPGPAGEQYF
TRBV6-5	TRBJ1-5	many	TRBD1	TGTGCCAGCAGTCAACTAGGACAGGGGATGAGGCAGCCCCAGCATTTT	CASSQLGQGMRQPQHF
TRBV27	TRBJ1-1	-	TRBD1	TGTGCCAGCAGTCAACCAGGGGGCATGACTGAAGCTTTCTTT	CASSQPGGMTEAFF
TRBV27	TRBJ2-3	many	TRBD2	TGTGCCAGCAGTTCCGAACTAGCGGGGGGGGGCACAGATACGCAGTATTTT	CASSSELAGGGTDTQYF